Listed below are T cell receptor beta chains from one sample, sequenced in a study of regulatory T cells in long-lasting Graves disease. TCRdb passed the multiplex PCR reads through MiXCR, listing each CDR3 protein once. This table holds roughly 440,000 distinct CDR3 sequences, roughly 15% found once. This sample was shared with a second study, whose subject was T cells in Graves' hyperthyroidism and ophthalmopathy.

Source: peripheral blood mononuclear cells (PBMCs), taken at new diagnosis, from a patient treated with antithyroid drugs. Receptor source: a woman between 18 and 30 years old with Graves disease. Each CDR3 is given with its conserved first and last residue. A D gene is named only where the DNA matches it firmly. Some rows mark clone size as missing; the rest say once, few, many or name a class of expanded clone.

cdr3_length	v_call	clone_size	j_call	d_call	cdr3_nt	cdr3_aa
15	TRBV13	few	TRBJ2-7	TRBD2	TGTGCCAGCAGTAATAGACTAGCGGGATTCTACGAGCAGTACTTC	CASSNRLAGFYEQYF
17	TRBV7-2	-	TRBJ1-5	-	TGTGCCAGCAGCTTAGTGGGTGCGGGGGAAAGCAATCAGCCCCAGCATTTT	CASSLVGAGESNQPQHF
14	TRBV29-1	few	TRBJ2-5	TRBD2	TGCAGCGTATTAGCGGGGGGGGGTCAAGAGACCCAGTACTTC	CSVLAGGGQETQYF
14	TRBV12-3/TRBV12-4	many	TRBJ2-1	TRBD2	TGTGCCAGCAGCCCACTAGCGGGAGCAAATGAGCAGTTCTTC	CASSPLAGANEQFF
16	TRBV12-3/TRBV12-4	many	TRBJ1-1	TRBD1	TGTGCCAGCAGTTCACCACAACGACAGGGGAGGACTGAAGCTTTCTTT	CASSSPQRQGRTEAFF
16	TRBV5-1	many	TRBJ2-3	TRBD2	TGCGCCAGCAAACCGGTAGCGGGAGGAGGTTCAGATACGCAGTATTTT	CASKPVAGGGSDTQYF
15	TRBV6-1	many	TRBJ1-2	-	TGTGCCAGCAACCTGGGGTCCGGGACTAGCTATGGCTACACCTTC	CASNLGSGTSYGYTF
15	TRBV12-3/TRBV12-4	many	TRBJ1-5	TRBD1	TGTGCCAGCATCCTAGGGGGCGCGGGCAATCAGCCCCAGCATTTT	CASILGGAGNQPQHF
14	TRBV5-1	many	TRBJ1-1	-	TGTGCCAGCAGCTTGAAAAGGGTAGACACTGAAGCTTTCTTT	CASSLKRVDTEAFF
17	TRBV5-1	many	TRBJ2-1	TRBD2	TGCGCCAGCAGCTTGTTTGCTAGCGGGAACTCCTACAATGAGCAGTTCTTC	CASSLFASGNSYNEQFF
12	TRBV10-2	-	TRBJ2-1	-	TGCGCCAGCAGTGAGCCTTTCTGGGAGCAGTTCTTC	CASSEPFWEQFF
15	TRBV2	many	TRBJ2-1	TRBD2	TGTGCCAGCAGGAGGGGGCGGGAGGGAAACAATGAGCAGTTCTTC	CASRRGREGNNEQFF
12	TRBV2	many	TRBJ2-1	TRBD2	TGTGCCAACCGAGCGGGAGGGAATGAGCAGTTCTTC	CANRAGGNEQFF
17	TRBV3-1	many	TRBJ1-2	-	TGTGCCAGCAGCCTCAAGAACAGGCCTTCTACATTCTATGGCTACACCTTC	CASSLKNRPSTFYGYTF
16	TRBV4-2	-	TRBJ2-4	TRBD2	TGTGCCAGCAGCCAAGGCCCGGCTAGCGGGAGTAACATTCAGTACTTC	CASSQGPASGSNIQYF
15	TRBV24-1	few	TRBJ2-5	TRBD1	TGTGCCACCAGTGGCGGGACAGGGGGGGAAGAGACCCAGTACTTC	CATSGGTGGEETQYF
15	TRBV7-6	few	TRBJ2-1	TRBD2	TGTGCCAGCAGCACCATCGGGACTAGAAACAATGAGCAGTTCTTC	CASSTIGTRNNEQFF
15	TRBV11-2	-	TRBJ2-7	TRBD2	TGTGCCAGCAGCTCCCCCGCGGGAGGCCGGTGGGAGCAGTACTTC	CASSSPAGGRWEQYF
12	TRBV7-2	many	TRBJ2-1	-	TGTGCCAGCAGCCGTGCCGGTGCTGAGCAGTTCTTC	CASSRAGAEQFF
16	TRBV20-1	many	TRBJ2-3	-	TGCAGTGCTAGAACCACAACGGGATTCCGCACAGATACGCAGTATTTT	CSARTTTGFRTDTQYF
16	TRBV18	few	TRBJ1-1	-	TGTGCCAGCTCACGGGGTGCAGGGGCCTTGAACACTGAAGCTTTCTTT	CASSRGAGALNTEAFF
15	TRBV10-3	-	TRBJ2-7	TRBD2	TGTGCCATCAGCCCGGAGGGACTAGCGGGATCGCATCAGTACTTC	CAISPEGLAGSHQYF
11	TRBV20-1	many	TRBJ2-5	-	TGCAGTGCTCGTAGGACCTCGACCCAGTACTTC	CSARRTSTQYF
14	TRBV7-9	-	TRBJ2-1	-	TGTGCCAGCAGCTTACTTACACCCTACAATGAGCAGTTCTTC	CASSLLTPYNEQFF
13	TRBV30	many	TRBJ2-7	-	TGTGCCTGGAACTACGGGGGAGTGCACGAGCAGTACTTC	CAWNYGGVHEQYF
14	TRBV30	many	TRBJ2-7	-	TGTGCCTGGAGTAGATCCCTGACTACCTACGAGCAGTACTTC	CAWSRSLTTYEQYF
11	TRBV11-2	many	TRBJ1-2	-	TGTGCCAGCAGCCCGAGCTCAAGCTACACCTTC	CASSPSSSYTF
17	TRBV28	many	TRBJ2-5	-	TGTGCCAGCAGTTTATACGGCCAGGGACGATCGGGAGAGACCCAGTACTTC	CASSLYGQGRSGETQYF
16	TRBV7-9	many	TRBJ2-1	TRBD1	TGTGCCAGCACCCCGACAGGGGCTTTCTCCTACAATGAGCAGTTCTTC	CASTPTGAFSYNEQFF
17	TRBV4-1	-	TRBJ1-2	-	TGCGCCAGCAGCCAAGATTTTGAAGGGGCGGGCATCTTTGGCTACACCTTC	CASSQDFEGAGIFGYTF
15	TRBV7-8	few	TRBJ2-2	TRBD2	TGTGCCAGCAGCCCTCGTGAGGGAGGGACCGGGGAGCTGTTTTTT	CASSPREGGTGELFF
15	TRBV28	many	TRBJ1-6	-	TGTGCCAGCAGTCACTACAGTAATTTAAATTCACCCCTCCACTTT	CASSHYSNLNSPLHF
13	TRBV20-1	-	TRBJ1-2	TRBD1	TGCAGTGTAGGGACAGCCGATAACTATGGCTACACCTTC	CSVGTADNYGYTF
15	TRBV6-2/TRBV6-3	few	TRBJ2-2	-	TGTGCCAGCAGTTACTGGAGGGGGCGCACCGGGGAGCTGTTTTTT	CASSYWRGRTGELFF
16	TRBV6-7	few	TRBJ2-7	TRBD1	TGTGCCAGCAGTTACTGGGACAGGCTGAGGGTCTACGAGCAGTACTTC	CASSYWDRLRVYEQYF
14	TRBV7-6	-	TRBJ2-3	TRBD2	TGTGCCAGCTCCGGGACTAGCGTGCCAGATACGCAGTATTTT	CASSGTSVPDTQYF
14	TRBV10-2	few	TRBJ2-1	TRBD2	TGCGCCAGCAGTGTGGGACTAGCGGGACCAGAGCAGTTCTTC	CASSVGLAGPEQFF
12	TRBV29-1	-	TRBJ1-5	-	TGCAGCGTCCTAGGGGGCAATCAGCCCCAGCATTTT	CSVLGGNQPQHF
12	TRBV18	few	TRBJ2-5	-	TGTGCCAGCTCACCACCTCAAGAGACCCAGTACTTC	CASSPPQETQYF
16	TRBV6-2/TRBV6-3	few	TRBJ2-1	TRBD2	TGTGCCAGCAGCCGGTTCGCTGGTAGCGGGAACAATGAGCAGTTCTTC	CASSRFAGSGNNEQFF
14	TRBV12-3/TRBV12-4	many	TRBJ2-7	-	TGTGCCAGCAGTTTAAGAGTTCCGTCGGAGAAGCAGTACTTC	CASSLRVPSEKQYF
16	TRBV5-1	few	TRBJ2-7	-	TGCGCCAGCAGCTTGGCCGTAGGCGGGGACACCTACGAGCAGTACTTC	CASSLAVGGDTYEQYF
16	TRBV7-9	few	TRBJ2-1	-	TGTGCCAGCAGCTTATATGCGGGAAAAGCAACTAATGAGCAGTTCTTC	CASSLYAGKATNEQFF
17	TRBV12-3/TRBV12-4	many	TRBJ1-5	TRBD1	TGTGCCAGCAGTTCCATCGGGAAATCAGGGGGGGATCAGCCCCAGCATTTT	CASSSIGKSGGDQPQHF
13	TRBV7-3	-	TRBJ2-1	-	TGTGCCAGCAGCTTAATGGGGGAAGGTGAGCAGTTCTTC	CASSLMGEGEQFF
15	TRBV6-1	-	TRBJ1-2	TRBD1	TGTGCCAGCAGTGAAGCGAGGACAGGGCGGTATGGCTACACCTTC	CASSEARTGRYGYTF
14	TRBV11-1	-	TRBJ2-7	TRBD1	TGTGCCAGCAGCGTACCGGGACAGGGGAACGAGCAGTACTTC	CASSVPGQGNEQYF
19	TRBV7-9	-	TRBJ2-1	TRBD2	TGTGCCAGCAGCACCGGACTAGCGGGAGGGCCAAGCTCCTACAATGAGCAGTTCTTC	CASSTGLAGGPSSYNEQFF
15	TRBV11-2	many	TRBJ2-7	-	TGTGCCAGCAGCCACCCAGACGAGAGCTCCTACGAGCAGTACTTC	CASSHPDESSYEQYF
14	TRBV7-7	many	TRBJ2-3	TRBD2	TGTGCTAGCAGTGAAGGACTAGCCGGTGATACGCAGTATTTT	CASSEGLAGDTQYF
15	TRBV10-3	-	TRBJ2-5	TRBD2	TGTGCCATCAGTGAGGCGGGAGGGCCTCGGGAGACCCAGTACTTC	CAISEAGGPRETQYF
15	TRBV7-2	many	TRBJ2-7	TRBD2	TGTGCCAGCAGCGGCCGTGGTAGCGGGAGTTACGAGCAGTACTTC	CASSGRGSGSYEQYF
14	TRBV28	few	TRBJ2-2	-	TGTGCCAGTGAACAAAGCGCGAACACCGGGGAGCTGTTTTTT	CASEQSANTGELFF
13	TRBV7-3	many	TRBJ2-3	-	TGTGCCAGCAGCTTAAATCAGGGGGATACGCAGTATTTT	CASSLNQGDTQYF
15	TRBV7-2	few	TRBJ1-4	-	TGTGCCAGCAGCTTCAACAGGGCAACTAATGAAAAACTGTTTTTT	CASSFNRATNEKLFF